A selection of T cell receptor beta chains follows, all from one sample in a study of a mutant IDH1 vaccine in newly diagnosed glioma. Clones were sequenced by immunoSEQ multiplex PCR, and TCRdb holds only the in-frame ones, with some missing. The repertoire holds some 51,000 clones, roughly 78% seen once, with less than 2% in the top ten. Their recognized antigens are unknown. The source was PBMCs, collected from a glioma patient whose treatment included an IDH1 peptide vaccine. Receptors originate from a woman aged 40-49 years with glioma. Both conserved end residues are trimmed from each CDR3. The order of the fields is CDR3 protein, J gene, clone size, D gene, V gene. D genes are given only for firm matches. The size of a clone is reported for some rows only, either as once, few or many, or as a class for expanded clones.

ASSLGGSGTADTQY	TRBJ2-3	-	-	TRBV13
AWSVHTDTQY	TRBJ2-3	-	-	TRBV30
SAARGAGALSSYNEQF	TRBJ2-1	-	-	TRBV29-1
ATSMGPGQSNTIY	TRBJ1-3	-	-	TRBV9
ASTLRRAGANEKLF	TRBJ1-4	-	-	TRBV7-6
ASSAPGDSQYGYT	TRBJ1-2	-	TRBD1	TRBV5-4
ASRRALAGYEQY	TRBJ2-7	-	TRBD2	TRBV7-2
ASSGLQDSGNTIY	TRBJ1-3	-	-	TRBV9
ASSLTGVSSGNTIY	TRBJ1-3	-	TRBD1	TRBV9
ASRSQERGKRDTIY	TRBJ1-3	-	-	TRBV12-2
ASSPGGETQY	TRBJ2-5	-	-	TRBV5-6
ASDRTGVSWGANYGYT	TRBJ1-2	-	TRBD1	TRBV5-6
ASSIRGQGNTEAF	TRBJ1-1	-	TRBD1	TRBV19
ASSLWYRASNYGYT	TRBJ1-2	-	-	TRBV5-6
ASSARGATYNEQF	TRBJ2-1	-	-	TRBV5-1
ASRKTGSHYGYT	TRBJ1-2	-	-	TRBV6-5
ASSSRISSGANVLT	TRBJ2-6	few	-	TRBV7-9
AWTGRGNTEAF	TRBJ1-1	-	-	TRBV30
AWRASDHLNQPQH	TRBJ1-5	-	-	TRBV30
ASSYGGGYTEAF	TRBJ1-1	few	-	TRBV6-5
ASSPSGAWQPREAF	TRBJ1-1	once	-	TRBV4-3
ASSPPASGYLGTQY	TRBJ2-3	-	-	TRBV18
ASSLTGEGNTIY	TRBJ1-3	-	-	TRBV27
ASSLEYLSQETQY	TRBJ2-5	-	-	TRBV5-1
ASSEVWRSNTGELF	TRBJ2-2	-	-	TRBV2
ASSQASGYGYT	TRBJ1-2	-	-	TRBV4-3
ASSEYQGAGYGYT	TRBJ1-2	-	TRBD1	TRBV25-1
ASSPPTNTGELF	TRBJ2-2	few	-	TRBV7-9
AWSASGNYGYT	TRBJ1-2	-	-	TRBV30
ASSSPSTDTQY	TRBJ2-3	once	-	TRBV2
ASSYSGRVGRYGYT	TRBJ1-2	-	-	TRBV6-6
ASRLDRVKNQPQH	TRBJ1-5	few	TRBD1	TRBV6-1
ASSPRQGESNQPQH	TRBJ1-5	few	TRBD1	TRBV4-1
ASSYSAGSGNTIY	TRBJ1-3	-	-	TRBV6-6
ASGLDGYEQY	TRBJ2-7	-	-	TRBV12-5
ASSLRQGDGYT	TRBJ1-2	-	TRBD1	TRBV7-6
ASSLGGGGTDTQY	TRBJ2-3	-	-	TRBV7-9
ASSETRLTEKLF	TRBJ1-4	-	-	TRBV6-1
ASSYSTDRNQPQH	TRBJ1-5	-	-	TRBV6-5
ASRKQDVASEIYT	TRBJ1-2	-	-	TRBV14
ASNRGSYNSPLH	TRBJ1-6	-	-	TRBV16
ASSLRGQETQY	TRBJ2-5	-	-	TRBV5-1
ATLDRGATTDTQY	TRBJ2-3	-	TRBD1	TRBV7-2
ASSPLSGASYEQY	TRBJ2-7	-	TRBD2	TRBV5-1
SVEGMATEAF	TRBJ1-1	once	-	TRBV29-1
ASSTGPETEAF	TRBJ1-1	-	-	TRBV7-3
ASSEWRAKETQY	TRBJ2-5	-	-	TRBV6-1
ASSKDRAGDGYT	TRBJ1-2	-	TRBD1	TRBV5-1
ASSPLTENSPLH	TRBJ1-6	-	-	TRBV18
ASSLGLGTGEADTQY	TRBJ2-3	once	TRBD1	TRBV7-2
ASRTLVGASEY	TRBJ2-7	-	-	TRBV5-4
ASSGEKGTEAF	TRBJ1-1	few	-	TRBV2
ASSQEWTTWDEQY	TRBJ2-7	-	-	TRBV4-3
ASSYMANTGELF	TRBJ2-2	-	-	TRBV6-5